The T cell receptor beta chain under discussion was sequenced for a study of T cells in localized non-small cell lung cancer. Samples of adjacent lung (free of atypia) were collected at least 2 cm from the tumor margin. Only in-frame clones appear in the TCRdb table, and some are missing; sequencing was by immunoSEQ multiplex PCR. The repertoire holds over a thousand clones, roughly 25% seen once, with about 15% in the top ten. In its sample, this clone was seen a few times. What it binds is unknown. Germline V gene sequence: CDR1 SGDLS, CDR2 YYNGEE. This CDR3 is 15 amino acids long. Trimming shortened V by 0 bases and J by 7 bases, and 14 bases separated the two germline ends. General study points: Adjacent lung tissue had a median roughly 52 of the top 100 clones found in the tumor. Owing to sequencing of a solitary tumor region, heterogeneity cannot be discounted. Longer overall survival was linked to higher blood T cell density.

This TCR derives from a woman aged 40-70 years with stage I squamous cell lung carcinoma. The chain employs TRBV9 and TRBJ2-1; the D gene could be TRBD1 or TRBD2 (5 bases each). The sequencing used normal lung tissue next to the tumor, collected before any cancer treatment. CDR3 sequence (DNA): TGTGCCAGCAGCGTAGCCGGGGCAGGCCCTAATGAGCAGTTCTTC. It codes for CASSVAGAGPNEQFF.